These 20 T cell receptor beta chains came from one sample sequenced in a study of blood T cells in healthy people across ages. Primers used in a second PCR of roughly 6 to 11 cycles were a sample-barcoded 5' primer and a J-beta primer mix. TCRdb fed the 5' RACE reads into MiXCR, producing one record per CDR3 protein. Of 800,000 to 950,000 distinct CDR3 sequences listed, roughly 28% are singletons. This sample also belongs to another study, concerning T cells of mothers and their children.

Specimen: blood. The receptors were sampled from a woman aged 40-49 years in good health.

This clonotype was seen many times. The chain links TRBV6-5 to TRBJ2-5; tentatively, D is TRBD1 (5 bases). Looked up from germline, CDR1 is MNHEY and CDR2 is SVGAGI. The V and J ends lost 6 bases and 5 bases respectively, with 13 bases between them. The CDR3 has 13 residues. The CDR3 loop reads CASSLPGWETQYF. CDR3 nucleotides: TGTGCCAGCAGCCTACCAGGGTGGGAGACCCAGTACTTC.

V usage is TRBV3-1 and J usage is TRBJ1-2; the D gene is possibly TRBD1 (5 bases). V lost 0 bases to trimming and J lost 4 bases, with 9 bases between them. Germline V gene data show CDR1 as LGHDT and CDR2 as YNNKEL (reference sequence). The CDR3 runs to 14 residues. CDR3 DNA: TGTGCCAGCAGCCAAGAGGCAGGGTCCTATGGCTACACCTTC. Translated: CASSQEAGSYGYTF.

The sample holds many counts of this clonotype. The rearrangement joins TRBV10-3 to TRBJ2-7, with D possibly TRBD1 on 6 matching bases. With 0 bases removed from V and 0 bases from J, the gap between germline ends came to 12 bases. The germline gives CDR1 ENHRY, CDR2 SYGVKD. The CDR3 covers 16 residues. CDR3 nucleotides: TGTGCCATCAGTGAGTCGGACAGCATGAGCTCCTACGAGCAGTACTTC. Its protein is CAISESDSMSSYEQYF.

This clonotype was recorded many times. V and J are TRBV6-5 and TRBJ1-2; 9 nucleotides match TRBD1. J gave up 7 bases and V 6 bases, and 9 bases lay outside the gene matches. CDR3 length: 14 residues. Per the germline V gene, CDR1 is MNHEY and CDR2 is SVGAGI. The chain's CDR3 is CASSRGTGRGGYTF. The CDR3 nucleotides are TGTGCCAGCAGCCGAGGGACAGGGAGGGGTGGCTACACCTTC.

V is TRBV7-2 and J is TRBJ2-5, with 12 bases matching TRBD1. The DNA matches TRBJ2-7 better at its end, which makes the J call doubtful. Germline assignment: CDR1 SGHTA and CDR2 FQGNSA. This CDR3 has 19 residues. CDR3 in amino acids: CASSYPGQGAPGNLYEQYF. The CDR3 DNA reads TGTGCCAGCAGCTACCCGGGACAGGGGGCCCCAGGGAATCTATACGAGCAGTACTTC.

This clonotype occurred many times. CDR3 sequence reads: CASSEALGHTEAFF. The CDR3 coding sequence is TGTGCCAGCAGTGAAGCGCTTGGGCACACTGAAGCTTTCTTT. The gene calls are TRBV6-1 and TRBJ1-1; D remains unclear. The V gene's germline CDR1 is MNHNS and CDR2 SASEGT. The CDR3 is 14 amino acids. Deletions cut 0 bases from V and 3 bases from J, with 8 bases between.

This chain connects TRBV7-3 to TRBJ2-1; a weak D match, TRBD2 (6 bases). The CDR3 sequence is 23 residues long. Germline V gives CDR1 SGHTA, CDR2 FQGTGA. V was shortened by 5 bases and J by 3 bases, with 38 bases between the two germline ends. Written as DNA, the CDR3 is TGTGCCAGCAGCCTCAGACATCCCCCGGGGTATCAGGGATTCGGTAGCGGCTACAATGAGCAGTTCTTC. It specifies CASSLRHPPGYQGFGSGYNEQFF.

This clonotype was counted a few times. CDR3 nucleotide sequence: TGTGCCAGCAGTTCCCTTGTAAGGGGCGGCTACACCTTC. Encoded protein: CASSSLVRGGYTF. V and J are TRBV28 and TRBJ1-2, with D tentatively TRBD1 (5 bases). Germline V gene sequence: CDR1 MDHEN, CDR2 SYDVKM. The CDR3 length is 13 residues. Between the trimmed V and J ends, which lost 4 bases and 8 bases, there was a span of 14 bases.

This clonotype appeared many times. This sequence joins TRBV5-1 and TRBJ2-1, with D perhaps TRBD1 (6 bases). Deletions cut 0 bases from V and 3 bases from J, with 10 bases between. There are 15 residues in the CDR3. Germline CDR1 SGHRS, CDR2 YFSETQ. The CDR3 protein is CASSLAQGNYNEQFF. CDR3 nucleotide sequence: TGCGCCAGCAGCTTGGCCCAGGGGAACTACAATGAGCAGTTCTTC.

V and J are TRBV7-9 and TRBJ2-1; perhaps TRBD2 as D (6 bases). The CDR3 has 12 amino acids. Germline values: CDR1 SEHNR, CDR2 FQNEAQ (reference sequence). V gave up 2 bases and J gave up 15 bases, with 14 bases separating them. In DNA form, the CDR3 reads TGTGCCAGCAGCTTAACGTCGGGAGTTCGGTTCTTC. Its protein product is CASSLTSGVRFF.

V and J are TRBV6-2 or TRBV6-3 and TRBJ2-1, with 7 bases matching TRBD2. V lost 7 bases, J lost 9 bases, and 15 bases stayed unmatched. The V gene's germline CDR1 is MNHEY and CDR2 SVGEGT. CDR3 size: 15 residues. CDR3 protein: CASTILASTGSEQFF. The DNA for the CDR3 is TGTGCCAGCACCATACTAGCGTCGACGGGGAGTGAGCAGTTCTTC.

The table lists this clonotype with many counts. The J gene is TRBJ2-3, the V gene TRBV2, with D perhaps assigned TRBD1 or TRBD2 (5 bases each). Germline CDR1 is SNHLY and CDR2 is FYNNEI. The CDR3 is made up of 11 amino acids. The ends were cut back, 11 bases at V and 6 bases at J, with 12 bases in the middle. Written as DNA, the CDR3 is TGTGCCGGGACCCCCAAGGATACGCAGTATTTT. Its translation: CAGTPKDTQYF.

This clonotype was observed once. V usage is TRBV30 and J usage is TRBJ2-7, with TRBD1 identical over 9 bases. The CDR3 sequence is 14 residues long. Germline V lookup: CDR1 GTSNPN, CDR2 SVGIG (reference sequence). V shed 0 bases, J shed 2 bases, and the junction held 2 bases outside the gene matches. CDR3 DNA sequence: TGTGCCTGGAGTGTAACAGGGGGCACCTACGAGCAGTACTTC. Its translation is CAWSVTGGTYEQYF.

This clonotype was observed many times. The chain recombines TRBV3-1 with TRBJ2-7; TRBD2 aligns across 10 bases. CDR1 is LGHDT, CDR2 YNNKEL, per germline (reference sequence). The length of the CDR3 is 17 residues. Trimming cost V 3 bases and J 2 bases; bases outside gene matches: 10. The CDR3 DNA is TGTGCCAGCAGCCAGGGCGTTCCGGGACTAGCGACCTACGAGCAGTACTTC. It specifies CASSQGVPGLATYEQYF.

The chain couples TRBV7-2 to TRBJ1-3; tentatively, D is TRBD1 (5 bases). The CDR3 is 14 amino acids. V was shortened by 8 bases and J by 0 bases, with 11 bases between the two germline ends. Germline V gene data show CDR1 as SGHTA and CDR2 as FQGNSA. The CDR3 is CASGGTASGNTIYF. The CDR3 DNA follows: TGTGCCAGCGGAGGGACGGCCTCTGGAAACACCATATATTTT.

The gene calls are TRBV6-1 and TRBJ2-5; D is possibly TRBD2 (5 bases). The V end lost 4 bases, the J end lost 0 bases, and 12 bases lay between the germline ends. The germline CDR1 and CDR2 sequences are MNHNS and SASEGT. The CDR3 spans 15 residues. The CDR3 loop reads CASSALDWYQETQYF. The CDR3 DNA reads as TGTGCCAGCAGTGCATTGGACTGGTACCAAGAGACCCAGTACTTC.

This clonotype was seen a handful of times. CDR3 loop: CASTDQSGRGGLHEQFF. CDR3 nucleotide sequence: TGTGCCAGCACCGACCAGTCTGGGCGGGGGGGCCTCCATGAGCAGTTCTTC. This chain links TRBV6-2 or TRBV6-3 with TRBJ2-1; 9 bases match TRBD2. Germline trimming cut 7 bases from V and 8 bases from J; bases unmatched to any gene: 18. The CDR3 length is 17 residues. Germline loops: CDR1 MNHEY, CDR2 SVGEGT.

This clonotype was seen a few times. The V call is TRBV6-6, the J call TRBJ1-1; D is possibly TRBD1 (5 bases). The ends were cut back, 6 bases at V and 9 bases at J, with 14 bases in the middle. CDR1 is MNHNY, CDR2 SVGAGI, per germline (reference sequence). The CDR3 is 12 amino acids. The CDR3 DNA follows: TGTGCCAGCAGCCCCAGGGAGGGGAAAGCTTTCTTT. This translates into CASSPREGKAFF.

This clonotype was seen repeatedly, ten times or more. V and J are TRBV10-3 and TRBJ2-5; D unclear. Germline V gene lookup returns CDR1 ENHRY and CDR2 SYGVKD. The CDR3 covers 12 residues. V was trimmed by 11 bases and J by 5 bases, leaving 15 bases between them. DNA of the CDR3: TGTGCCGTCCGATGGGATCAGGAGACCCAGTACTTC. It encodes CAVRWDQETQYF.

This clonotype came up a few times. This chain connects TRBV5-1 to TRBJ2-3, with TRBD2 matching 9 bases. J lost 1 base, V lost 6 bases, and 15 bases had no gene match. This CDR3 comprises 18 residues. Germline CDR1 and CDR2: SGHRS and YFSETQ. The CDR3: CASNKARAGGSGTDTQYF. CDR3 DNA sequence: TGCGCCAGCAATAAAGCTCGAGCGGGGGGCTCTGGCACAGATACGCAGTATTTT.